The clone carrying this T cell receptor (beta chain) was picked up one time. The data are from a study of blood T cell repertoires in COVID-19. The table came from immunoSEQ multiplex PCR; TCRdb's copy has only in-frame clones and leaves some out. Among 200,000 to 250,000 clones listed, roughly 80% were seen once. The CDR3 runs 16 residues. Germline lookup yields CDR1 SGHKS and CDR2 YYEKEE (reference sequence). V was clipped by 2 bases and J by 8 bases; unmatched bases: 14. This chain joins TRBV5-5 and TRBJ1-2; 8 nucleotides agree with TRBD1. The sequenced sample was peripheral blood. This receptor was obtained from a woman older than 75 with active or convalescent COVID-19. The CDR3 loop is CASSLLTPGGESGYTF. Written as DNA, the CDR3 is TGTGCCAGCAGCTTATTGACCCCAGGGGGCGAAAGCGGCTACACCTTC.